Reported below is one TCR beta chain. This specimen belongs to a study of T cell clusters in autoimmune cytopenias. CDR3 length: 12 amino acids. Germline-derived CDR1 and CDR2 are ENHRY and SYGVKD. TRB was amplified from 250 ng of peripheral blood genomic DNA per sample. One tube held mixed TRB-A and TRB-B primer pools for touch-down PCR. TCRdb reprocessed the multiplex PCR reads; each CDR3 protein has one entry and no DNA is given. In total, the table holds 12,000 or so distinct CDR3 sequences. The sequencing sample was made of peripheral blood. The rearrangement joins TRBV10-3 to TRBJ2-7; the TRBD2 assignment by TCRdb is unverifiable without DNA. The source is a human donor with an autoimmune cytopenia or autoimmune hepatitis (not recorded which). CDR3 protein: CAIGGGGDEQYF.